A selection of T cell receptor beta chains follows, all from one sample in a study of cytomegalovirus exposure and HLA in healthy donors. Generated by immunoSEQ multiplex PCR, the TCRdb table keeps only in-frame clones and is missing some. The table lists 150,000 or so clones, around 75% of them singletons. The sample comprised PBMCs. These receptors were collected from a male donor in good health and CMV-seronegative. Each CDR3 is given with its conserved first and last residue. The D gene is left open where the match is weak. Clone size is not always given. Where it is, it says once, few, many or a class for expanded clones.

clone size	V gene	J gene	D gene	CDR3 protein	CDR3 DNA
.	TRBV5-6	TRBJ1-2	.	CASSLVTGTYGYTF	TGTGCCAGCAGCTTGGTCACAGGGACCTATGGCTACACCTTC
.	TRBV7-9	TRBJ1-2	.	CASSLVASPYGYTF	TGTGCCAGCAGCTTAGTGGCCTCTCCCTATGGCTACACCTTC
.	TRBV5-1	TRBJ2-2	TRBD2	CASSPVVAGVDTGELFF	TGCGCCAGCAGCCCCGTGGTAGCGGGAGTAGACACCGGGGAGCTGTTTTTT
.	TRBV5-5	TRBJ2-1	.	CASSFAFAGMPSEENEQFF	TGTGCCAGCAGCTTCGCTTTTGCGGGAATGCCGTCAGAGGAGAATGAGCAGTTCTTC
.	TRBV7-9	TRBJ1-1	.	CASSLQKGGPNTEAFF	TGTGCCAGCAGCTTACAGAAGGGGGGGCCTAACACTGAAGCTTTCTTT
.	TRBV5-1	TRBJ2-7	TRBD2	CASGFPPIAGDSYEQYF	TGCGCCAGCGGCTTCCCCCCCATAGCGGGTGACTCCTACGAGCAGTACTTC
.	TRBV9	TRBJ1-5	TRBD1	CASSEDGRDRDIVLSNQPQHF	TGTGCCAGCAGCGAGGACGGCCGGGACAGGGATATTGTTCTGAGCAATCAGCCCCAGCATTTT
.	TRBV9	TRBJ1-3	TRBD1	CASSVGRGAGNTIYF	TGTGCCAGCAGCGTAGGCAGGGGGGCCGGAAACACCATATATTTT
.	TRBV5-6	TRBJ1-2	.	CASSLVNGYTF	TGTGCCAGCAGCTTGGTAAATGGCTACACCTTC
few	TRBV4-3	TRBJ1-1	.	CASSQDRSQGGTEAFF	TGCGCCAGCAGCCAAGATCGGAGTCAGGGCGGCACTGAAGCTTTCTTT
.	TRBV11-2	TRBJ2-7	TRBD1	CASSSIRDRRSYEQYF	TGTGCCAGCAGCTCCATCCGGGACAGGCGATCCTACGAGCAGTACTTC
few	TRBV19	TRBJ1-4	.	CASSQMEKLFF	TGTGCCAGTAGCCAAATGGAGAAACTGTTTTTT
.	TRBV9	TRBJ1-5	TRBD1	CASSVDGQGDQPQHF	TGTGCCAGCAGCGTAGACGGACAGGGGGATCAGCCCCAGCATTTT
once	TRBV6-6	TRBJ2-5	.	CASSGGADQETQYF	TGTGCCAGCAGCGGCGGGGCAGACCAAGAGACCCAGTACTTC
once	TRBV18	TRBJ1-1	.	CASSRNSGENTEAFF	TGTGCCAGCTCACGGAACTCGGGTGAAAACACTGAAGCTTTCTTT
.	TRBV7-2	TRBJ2-5	TRBD2	CASTSGGTQYF	TGTGCCAGCACCTCGGGGGGGACCCAGTACTTC
.	TRBV7-7	TRBJ1-4	.	CASSPTTNEKLFF	TGTGCTAGCAGCCCAACAACTAATGAAAAACTGTTTTTT
.	TRBV5-1	TRBJ2-5	.	CASSLATGVRETQYF	TGCGCCAGCAGCTTGGCGACAGGCGTGCGAGAGACCCAGTACTTC
once	TRBV19	TRBJ1-1	.	CASSIDGVPNTEAFF	TGTGCCAGTAGTATAGACGGGGTCCCGAACACTGAAGCTTTCTTT
.	TRBV7-9	TRBJ2-3	TRBD2	CASSPRLAETTDTQYF	TGTGCCAGCAGCCCTAGACTAGCGGAGACCACAGATACGCAGTATTTT
.	TRBV18	TRBJ1-6	.	CASSPQQTSSYNSPLHF	TGTGCCAGCTCACCACAACAGACGAGCTCCTATAATTCACCCCTCCACTTT
.	TRBV2	TRBJ2-3	TRBD1	CASSSRTGGTDTQYF	TGTGCCAGCAGTTCCCGGACAGGGGGCACAGATACGCAGTATTTT
.	TRBV30	TRBJ2-2	TRBD1	CAWGGQLGSYVTGELFF	TGTGCCTGGGGGGGACAGTTGGGGTCTTATGTGACCGGGGAGCTGTTTTTT
.	TRBV5-1	TRBJ2-7	.	CASSLSERGRDEQYF	TGCGCCAGCAGCTTGAGTGAAAGGGGCCGGGACGAGCAGTACTTC
.	TRBV19	TRBJ1-6	TRBD1	CASSIARDRGNSPLHF	TGTGCCAGTAGTATAGCCCGGGACAGGGGTAATTCACCCCTCCACTTT
once	TRBV6-1	TRBJ2-1	TRBD2	CASLAGGQDEQFF	TGTGCCTCTTTAGCGGGGGGGCAGGATGAGCAGTTCTTC
.	TRBV19	TRBJ1-5	.	CASNTGVNQPQHF	TGTGCCAGTAACACAGGTGTGAATCAGCCCCAGCATTTT
.	TRBV10-3	TRBJ2-5	TRBD2	CAISESMGLGDQETQYF	TGTGCCATCAGTGAGTCGATGGGACTAGGAGACCAAGAGACCCAGTACTTC
few	TRBV23-1	TRBJ2-4	.	CASRRNIQYF	TGCGCCAGCAGGAGGAACATTCAGTACTTC
.	TRBV5-6	TRBJ1-1	TRBD1	CASRQGAGTEAFF	TGTGCCAGTCGACAGGGGGCGGGCACTGAAGCTTTCTTT
.	TRBV7-6	TRBJ1-1	.	CASSRPEGMNTEAFF	TGTGCCAGCAGCCGCCCAGAGGGCATGAACACTGAAGCTTTCTTT
.	TRBV6-5	TRBJ2-7	.	CASSYSVAGVSYEQYF	TGTGCCAGCAGTTACTCTGTGGCAGGGGTTTCCTACGAGCAGTACTTC
.	TRBV4-1	TRBJ2-7	TRBD2	CASSQVLAVTYEQYF	TGCGCCAGCAGCCAAGTGCTAGCGGTGACATACGAGCAGTACTTC
few	TRBV19	TRBJ2-5	.	CASSSGLQETQYF	TGTGCCAGCTCAAGCGGGTTACAAGAGACCCAGTACTTC
.	TRBV20-1	TRBJ1-1	.	CSAREQTGAFF	TGCAGTGCTAGGGAACAGACCGGAGCTTTCTTT
.	TRBV7-9	TRBJ2-1	TRBD2	CASSSGGLALSVSYNEQFF	TGTGCCAGCAGCTCGGGGGGACTAGCGCTTTCCGTCTCCTACAATGAGCAGTTCTTC
once	TRBV5-6	TRBJ2-2	TRBD1	CASSFQGAGELFF	TGTGCCAGCAGCTTTCAGGGGGCCGGGGAGCTGTTTTTT
.	TRBV6-4	TRBJ2-3	.	CASSDSAGDTQYF	TGTGCCAGCAGTGATAGCGCTGGAGATACGCAGTATTTT
.	TRBV9	TRBJ2-2	.	CASSVLGANTGELFF	TGTGCCAGCAGCGTACTCGGGGCGAACACCGGGGAGCTGTTTTTT
.	TRBV5-1	TRBJ2-2	TRBD1	CASHDRGTGELFF	TGCGCCAGCCACGACAGGGGGACCGGGGAGCTGTTTTTT
once	TRBV13	TRBJ1-2	.	CASSLSGGRNYGYTF	TGTGCCAGCAGCTTAAGTGGGGGCAGGAACTATGGCTACACCTTC
few	TRBV10-3	TRBJ2-1	TRBD1	CAISEQGAIYNEQFF	TGTGCCATCAGTGAGCAGGGGGCGATATACAATGAGCAGTTCTTC
few	TRBV6-1	TRBJ1-5	.	CASSEATGLHQPQHF	TGTGCCAGCAGTGAAGCAACAGGGCTCCATCAGCCCCAGCATTTT
.	TRBV29-1	TRBJ2-7	.	CSVGVPTYEQYF	TGCAGCGTTGGCGTTCCCACCTACGAGCAGTACTTC
few	TRBV18	TRBJ1-2	.	CASSPDAGGVDGYTF	TGTGCCAGCTCACCAGACGCGGGCGGGGTTGATGGCTACACCTTC
.	TRBV27	TRBJ2-3	.	CASSPLGGSTDTQYF	TGTGCCAGCAGTCCCCTGGGCGGGAGCACAGATACGCAGTATTTT
.	TRBV19	TRBJ1-1	TRBD1	CASSVRDSPTEAFF	TGTGCCAGTAGTGTCCGGGACAGTCCGACTGAAGCTTTCTTT
.	TRBV9	TRBJ2-1	TRBD1	CASTPGQGAYNEQFF	TGTGCCAGCACGCCGGGACAGGGAGCCTACAATGAGCAGTTCTTC
.	TRBV9	TRBJ1-6	.	CASSVDGQSSYNSPLHF	TGTGCCAGCAGCGTAGACGGACAGAGCTCCTATAATTCACCCCTCCACTTT
few	TRBV28	TRBJ2-5	.	CASSLSDRGETQYF	TGTGCCAGCAGTTTATCGGACAGAGGGGAGACCCAGTACTTC
.	TRBV19	TRBJ1-5	.	CASSISSGLQPQHF	TGTGCCAGTAGTATTTCCTCAGGGTTGCAGCCCCAGCATTTT
.	TRBV7-2	TRBJ2-3	.	CASSLGGGGDTQYF	TGTGCCAGCAGCTTAGGTGGGGGGGGCGATACGCAGTATTTT
.	TRBV5-1	TRBJ2-1	.	CASSFLNENNEQFF	TGCGCCAGCAGCTTCTTGAATGAGAACAATGAGCAGTTCTTC
.	TRBV30	TRBJ2-1	TRBD2	CAWGAGGVNEQFF	TGTGCCTGGGGAGCGGGAGGGGTCAATGAGCAGTTCTTC
.	TRBV20-1	TRBJ2-7	.	CSASSNYEQYF	TGCAGTGCTAGCTCTAACTACGAGCAGTACTTC
.	TRBV4-2	TRBJ2-3	.	CASSFRQGASTDTQYF	TGTGCCAGCAGTTTCCGTCAAGGGGCCAGCACAGATACGCAGTATTTT
.	TRBV5-1	TRBJ2-3	TRBD2	CASSFRSGRSDTQYF	TGCGCCAGCAGCTTCCGCAGCGGGAGATCAGATACGCAGTATTTT
.	TRBV18	TRBJ2-5	TRBD1	CASSPQLQGQETQYF	TGTGCCAGCTCACCGCAGTTACAGGGGCAAGAGACCCAGTACTTC
.	TRBV7-8	TRBJ2-7	TRBD2	CASSPAVLAGAHEQYF	TGTGCCAGCAGCCCAGCGGTACTAGCGGGAGCCCACGAGCAGTACTTC